This T cell receptor beta chain was recovered during a study of T cell repertoires in cytomegalovirus infection. Points from the study as a whole: Clonotypes of TCR beta that were HLA-C-restricted and CMV-specific dominated the ex vivo response. Cumulative public TCR beta family frequency identified CMV carriers with the relevant HLA.

Trimming stripped 5 bases from V and 12 bases from J, with 17 bases between. This CDR3 is built from 13 residues. Per germline, CDR1 SEHNR and CDR2 FQNEAQ (reference sequence). This clonotype was detected only a few times. What it recognizes is unknown. Each CDR3 protein gets one entry after TCRdb re-called the reads with MiXCR. This table holds about 740,000 distinct CDR3 sequences, roughly 30% found once. The receptor was isolated from a human donor in good health (CMV status not recorded). Some clones in this sample may be carry-over from other donors' samples. The chain joins TRBV7-9 to TRBJ2-1; D ambiguous. The sample in question was cultured PBMCs, obtained from culture after CMV antigen stimulation. This chain's CDR3 is CASSPRAEPGQFF. The CDR3 nucleotides read TGTGCCAGCAGCCCAAGGGCGGAGCCCGGGCAGTTCTTC.